Shown below are 27 T cell receptor beta chains from a single sample sequenced in a study of CD8+ T cells in alopecia areata. Reverse transcribed after extraction, RNA yielded cDNA as the sequencing template. The data were produced by immunoSEQ multiplex PCR, yet TCRdb's version contains in-frame clones alone and is incomplete. The sample has about 190,000 clones, 59% seen once; the top ten hold 14% to 15%. The sequences come from CD4+ T cells sorted from blood, collected at week 0. These receptors were taken from a human donor with alopecia areata.

The chain recombines TRBV7-2 with TRBJ2-5; 8 bases agree with TRBD2. Germline assignment: CDR1 SGHTA and CDR2 FQGNSA. The CDR3 extends over 12 amino acids. V dropped 1 base and J dropped 10; count of bases not matched to a gene: 2. This CDR3 is CASSLVREVQYF. The DNA for the CDR3 is TGTGCCAGCAGCTTAGTGCGGGAGGTCCAGTACTTC. The full variable domain, with the rest looked up from reference TRBV7-2 and TRBJ2-5, is GAGVSQSPSNKVTEKGKDVELRCDPISGHTALYWYRQSLGQGLEFLIYFQGNSAPDKSGLPSDRFSAERTGGSVSTLTIQRTQQEDSAVYLCASSLVREVQYFGPGTRLLVL.

The chain recombines TRBV7-2 with TRBJ2-7; D ambiguous. The CDR3 spans 13 residues. Germline V gives CDR1 SGHTA, CDR2 FQGNSA. The V end lost 5 bases, the J end lost 0 bases, and 8 bases lay between the germline ends. The CDR3 nucleotides are TGTGCCAGCAGCCCCCCCAGCTCCTACGAGCAGTACTTC. It codes for CASSPPSSYEQYF. The full variable domain, in which reference TRBV7-2 and TRBJ2-7 provide the parts outside the CDR3, is GAGVSQSPSNKVTEKGKDVELRCDPISGHTALYWYRQSLGQGLEFLIYFQGNSAPDKSGLPSDRFSAERTGGSVSTLTIQRTQQEDSAVYLCASSPPSSYEQYFGPGTRLTVT.

In this sample, this clone turned up a few times. Other DNA sequences in the sample encode the same CDR3. The chain joins TRBV5-6 to TRBJ1-6, with TRBD1 matching 10 bases. CDR3 size: 14 residues. With V trimmed by 4 bases and J by 8 bases, 3 bases remained unmatched. Germline values: CDR1 SGHDT, CDR2 YYEEEE. The CDR3 protein is CASSPGQGDSPLHF. In DNA, the CDR3 is TGTGCCAGCAGCCCCGGACAGGGGGATTCACCCCTCCACTTT.

The gene calls are TRBV14 and TRBJ1-2, with no clear D. From germline, CDR1 is SGHDN and CDR2 FVKESK. This CDR3 has 13 amino acids. V was pared by 0 bases and J by 7 bases, with 9 bases between. Here the CDR3 DNA reads TGTGCCAGCAGCCAAGAAGGGTTCTCTGGCTACACCTTC. Translation gives CASSQEGFSGYTF.

This chain joins TRBV4-1 and TRBJ1-2; D not certain. Germline CDR1 is MGHRA and CDR2 is YSYEKL. V shed 1 base and J shed 5 bases, with 8 bases lying between them. The CDR3 totals 13 residues. CDR3: CASSQVIDYGYTF. CDR3 sequence (DNA): TGCGCCAGCAGCCAAGTCATAGATTATGGCTACACCTTC.

This chain links TRBV30 with TRBJ2-1, with D maybe TRBD2 (5 bases). The CDR3 length is 11 residues. The V gene's germline CDR1 is GTSNPN and CDR2 SVGIG (reference sequence). V dropped 6 bases and J dropped 4 bases, with 7 bases sitting between them. The DNA for the CDR3 is TGTGCCTGCTCGGGGTACAATGAGCAGTTCTTC. Protein: CACSGYNEQFF.

A word on this clone: The CDR3 end shows no conserved phenylalanine or tryptophan, and so a read error is likely. It is unclear where the CDR3 begins or ends on the DNA, so no DNA is shown, and the CDR3 is as TCRdb lists it. The rearrangement joins TRBV20-1 to TRBJ1-1. In germline, CDR1 is DFQATT, CDR2 SNEGSKA (reference sequence). The CDR3 has 10 residues if both end residues are counted. The CDR3 sequence: CSARRDEPVI.

This clone showed up just once. The chain joins TRBV4-1 to TRBJ1-1; TRBD1 is a possible D gene (6 bases). Germline V gene data show CDR1 as MGHRA and CDR2 as YSYEKL. CDR3 size: 16 residues. The V gene lost 1 base and the J gene lost 4 bases, with 16 bases spanning the gap. DNA for the CDR3: TGCGCCAGCAGCCAAGGCGGCTGGGGGGGCGGCACTGAAGCTTTCTTT. Its translation: CASSQGGWGGGTEAFF.

The V gene is TRBV29-1, the J gene TRBJ1-1; 7 positions match TRBD1. V dropped 6 bases and J dropped 1; count of bases not matched to a gene: 8. This CDR3 has 14 amino acids. CDR1 and CDR2 from the germline V gene are SQVTM and ANQGSEA. DNA for the CDR3: TGCAGCGTCCAGACAGGGTGGGCGAACACTGAAGCTTTCTTT. It is translated as CSVQTGWANTEAFF.

This clone has just one count. The V and J genes are TRBV25-1 and TRBJ2-6; D possibly corresponds to TRBD1 (5 bases). There are 16 residues in the CDR3. The V end was cut by 5 bases, the J end by 0 bases, with 11 bases between. The germline V gene has CDR1 MGHDK and CDR2 SYGVNS. The CDR3 protein is CASSPTGDSGANVLTF. Here the CDR3 DNA reads TGTGCCAGCAGTCCCACAGGCGACTCTGGGGCCAACGTCCTGACTTTC.

J is TRBJ2-5 and V is TRBV2, with D hard to call. This CDR3 has 12 amino acids. Trimming cost V 5 bases and J 6 bases, with 10 bases left between them. Germline V gene data show CDR1 as SNHLY and CDR2 as FYNNEI. Here the CDR3 reads CASSPALKTQYF. CDR3 nucleotide sequence: TGTGCCAGCAGTCCAGCTTTGAAGACCCAGTACTTC.

This chain connects TRBV7-6 to TRBJ1-2, with D possibly matching TRBD1 (5 bases). CDR3 length equals 13 residues. Germline V lookup: CDR1 SGHVS, CDR2 FNYEAQ. The V and J ends lost 5 bases and 4 bases respectively, with 11 bases between them. CDR3 sequence reads: CASSTGTGYGYTF. The CDR3 coding sequence is TGTGCCAGCAGCACCGGGACCGGCTATGGCTACACCTTC.

V usage is TRBV15 and J usage is TRBJ2-7; weak D call: TRBD1 (5 bases). V was trimmed by 2 bases and J by 0 bases, leaving 8 bases between them. This CDR3 contains 14 residues. The germline V gene has CDR1 LNHNV and CDR2 YYDKDF (reference sequence). The CDR3 loop reads CATSRQGFSYEQYF. DNA of the CDR3: TGTGCCACCAGCAGACAGGGATTCTCCTACGAGCAGTACTTC.

The V call is TRBV30, the J call TRBJ2-2; tentative D call: TRBD2 (5 bases). Trimming shortened V by 7 bases and J by 0 bases, and 15 bases separated the two germline ends. The CDR3 is 15 amino acids. Germline loops: CDR1 GTSNPN, CDR2 SVGIG (reference sequence). CDR3 nucleotides: TGTGCCTCCTCCTCGGGGAAATCGAACACCGGGGAGCTGTTTTTT. Its translation: CASSSGKSNTGELFF.

The V gene is TRBV30, the J gene TRBJ2-1; D not certain. This CDR3 spans 11 amino acids. Trimming removed 0 bases from V and 9 bases from J, with 6 bases in between. From germline, CDR1 is GTSNPN and CDR2 SVGIG (reference sequence). CDR3 coding DNA: TGTGCCTGGAGTGTACTTCTTGAGCAGTTCTTC. Translation gives CAWSVLLEQFF.

This clone has a handful of counts. This chain joins TRBV19 and TRBJ1-4, with 7 positions matching TRBD1. V was clipped by 8 bases and J by 10 bases; unmatched bases: 4. Germline CDR1 reads LNHDA; CDR2 reads SQIVND (reference sequence). This CDR3 comprises 11 residues. The CDR3 is CASEGQRKLFF. CDR3 nucleotides: TGTGCCAGTGAGGGACAGCGAAAACTGTTTTTT.

The V and J genes are TRBV10-3 and TRBJ2-7; 7 nucleotides line up with TRBD1. The CDR3 is made up of 13 amino acids. Germline CDR1 is ENHRY and CDR2 is SYGVKD. V lost 5 bases, J lost 4 bases, and 5 bases stayed unmatched. CDR3 DNA sequence: TGTGCCATCAGTAGACAGGGTTCGTACGAGCAGTACTTC. Translating gives CAISRQGSYEQYF.

The V gene is TRBV19, the J gene TRBJ1-3; 9 bases are a match to TRBD1. Germline V lookup: CDR1 LNHDA, CDR2 SQIVND (reference sequence). The CDR3 sequence is 16 residues long. V lost 3 bases and J lost 0; bases outside the gene matches: 3. CDR3 amino acids: CASSINRGLSGNTIYF. The DNA for the CDR3 is TGTGCCAGTAGTATTAACAGGGGGCTCTCTGGAAACACCATATATTTT.

This clone was observed a handful of times. This chain links TRBV30 with TRBJ2-1; 13 positions match TRBD2. V lost 3 bases and J lost 7; bases outside the gene matches: 6. The CDR3 spans 15 residues. CDR1 GTSNPN and CDR2 SVGIG come from the germline V gene (reference sequence). DNA of the CDR3: TGTGCCTGGAGGGCGGGACTAGCGGGGAATAATGAGCAGTTCTTC. This encodes CAWRAGLAGNNEQFF.

V gene TRBV30 combines with J gene TRBJ2-7, with D perhaps assigned TRBD1 or TRBD2 (5 bases each). V was shortened by 8 bases and J by 3 bases, with 20 bases between the two germline ends. The CDR3 spans 14 residues. In germline, CDR1 is GTSNPN, CDR2 SVGIG (reference sequence). The CDR3 loop reads CARSIGGSNYEQYF. The CDR3 nucleotides are TGTGCCCGAAGTATTGGGGGATCTAACTACGAGCAGTACTTC.

This clone was found once. The J gene is TRBJ2-4, the V gene TRBV5-6; TRBD2 is a possible D gene (6 bases). The V end was cut by 1 base, the J end by 5 bases, with 13 bases between. The CDR3 runs 15 residues. Germline CDR1 and CDR2: SGHDT and YYEEEE. The CDR3, as DNA: TGTGCCAGCAGCTTGTTCGGGACTCTCCAAAACATTCAGTACTTC. It codes for CASSLFGTLQNIQYF.

The J gene is TRBJ1-1, the V gene TRBV25-1; 9 bases fit TRBD1. CDR1 is MGHDK and CDR2 is SYGVNS in the germline V gene. Trimming cost V 3 bases and J 6 bases; bases outside gene matches: 8. There are 15 residues in the CDR3. The CDR3 region has the DNA TGTGCCAGCAGTGAGTCAGGGGACAGGGTCTCTGAAGCTTTCTTT. Translating it yields CASSESGDRVSEAFF.

The J gene is TRBJ2-2, the V gene TRBV7-8, with 10 bases that match TRBD1. V shed 6 bases, J shed 1 base, and the junction held 5 bases outside the gene matches. Germline V lookup: CDR1 SGHVS, CDR2 FQNEAQ. The CDR3 extends over 16 amino acids. The CDR3 nucleotides are TGTGCCAGCAGTAGACAGGGGGCCGGGAACACCGGGGAGCTGTTTTTT. Translating it yields CASSRQGAGNTGELFF.

This clone was seen just once. The genes are TRBV4-2 and TRBJ1-6; D remains ambiguous. This CDR3 is 17 amino acids long. Germline loops: CDR1 LGHNA, CDR2 YNFKEQ. Trimming removed 1 base at V and 4 bases at J, with 14 bases between. The CDR3 loop is CASSQVAREEYNSPLHF. The CDR3 coding sequence is TGTGCCAGCAGCCAAGTAGCTAGGGAAGAGTATAATTCACCCCTCCACTTT.

This clone is a singleton in its sample. This chain joins TRBV27 and TRBJ2-5; 12 bases match TRBD2. Germline values: CDR1 MNHEY, CDR2 SMNVEV (reference sequence). The V segment lost 5 bases and the J segment 6 bases; nucleotides outside the gene matches: 4. The CDR3 loop spans 14 amino acids. The CDR3 reads CASSPGLAGQTQYF. The CDR3 DNA is TGTGCCAGCAGTCCCGGACTAGCGGGGCAGACCCAGTACTTC.

This chain joins TRBV5-4 and TRBJ1-6; 7 bases align to TRBD1. CDR3 size: 14 residues. CDR1 and CDR2 (germline): SGHNT, YYREEE (reference sequence). V shed 6 bases, J shed 7 bases, and the junction held 7 bases outside the gene matches. CDR3 DNA: TGTGCCAGCACCCAGGGACAGAAAAATTCACCCCTCCACTTT. It yields the protein CASTQGQKNSPLHF.

This clone was seen many times. The rearrangement links TRBV27 to TRBJ2-5; D unresolved. Germline CDR1 reads MNHEY; CDR2 reads SMNVEV (reference sequence). CDR3 length: 12 amino acids. Trimming pared 4 bases from V and 1 base from J, leaving 4 bases between. For the CDR3, the DNA is TGTGCCAGCAGTTACTCCCAAGAGACCCAGTACTTC. Its translation: CASSYSQETQYF.